The 10 T cell receptor beta chains presented below share a single source sample, sequenced in a study of a mutant IDH1 vaccine in newly diagnosed glioma. Time point described: baseline, week 1 (first vaccination visit). Treatment defined: pre-vaccination baseline after standard-of-care therapy. Sequencing was performed with immunoSEQ multiplex PCR; in TCRdb, only in-frame clones are kept and a portion is missing. The table lists more than 80,000 clones, 83% of them singletons. The sample here was PBMCs, taken from a glioma patient treated with radiotherapy, temozolomide or both. The receptors derive from a woman aged 50 to 65 with glioma.

This clone was observed a single time. CDR3 DNA: TGTGCCAGCAGCCGAAAGGACAGCCTGAGGGAGACCCAGTACTTC. It encodes CASSRKDSLRETQYF. The chain combines TRBV5-4 with TRBJ2-5, with D perhaps TRBD1 (6 bases). The V gene's germline CDR1 is SGHNT and CDR2 YYREEE (reference sequence). The V end was cut by 4 bases, the J end by 5 bases, with 18 bases between. This CDR3 has 15 residues.

This rearrangement joins TRBV4-1 to TRBJ1-1; weak D call: TRBD1 (5 bases). CDR3 length: 15 residues. V was pared by 1 base and J by 0 bases, with 9 bases between. Germline CDR1 and CDR2: MGHRA and YSYEKL. The CDR3 loop reads CASSQGRGMNTEAFF. DNA for the CDR3: TGCGCCAGCAGCCAAGGTCGGGGGATGAACACTGAAGCTTTCTTT.

This clone was counted once. The chain has TRBV5-1 and TRBJ2-7; D is unclear. The CDR3 extends over 14 amino acids. V dropped 4 bases and J dropped 3 bases, with 14 bases sitting between them. Germline assignment: CDR1 SGHRS and CDR2 YFSETQ. CDR3 region: CASSQTTKIYEQYF. The CDR3 nucleotides are TGCGCCAGCAGCCAAACGACAAAAATCTACGAGCAGTACTTC.

The chain carries TRBV14 and TRBJ1-6; D unresolved. Trimming took 1 base from V and 6 from J, leaving 7 bases between them. CDR3 length equals 14 residues. Germline V gene lookup returns CDR1 SGHDN and CDR2 FVKESK. The CDR3 spells CASSQVRVNSPLHF. Written as DNA, the CDR3 is TGTGCCAGCAGCCAAGTGAGGGTTAATTCACCCCTCCACTTT.

CDR3 residues: CASSVDAGEAFF. For the CDR3, the DNA is TGTGCCAGCAGCGTAGACGCCGGTGAAGCTTTCTTT. This chain links TRBV9 with TRBJ1-1, with unresolved D. V lost 0 bases and J 7 bases, leaving 7 bases between the germline ends. Germline V gene sequence: CDR1 SGDLS, CDR2 YYNGEE. The CDR3 runs 12 residues.

The rearrangement links TRBV4-1 to TRBJ1-1; D remains ambiguous. In germline, CDR1 is MGHRA, CDR2 YSYEKL. The germline V and J ends were trimmed by 1 base and 4 bases, with 13 bases remaining between them. This CDR3 region has 15 residues. CDR3 sequence (DNA): TGCGCCAGCAGCCAAGGAACCCCAAAAACCACTGAAGCTTTCTTT. Its translation: CASSQGTPKTTEAFF.

The chain carries TRBV18 and TRBJ2-5; no firm D call. V lost 1 base, J lost 0 bases, and 12 bases lay in between. CDR1 and CDR2 from the germline V gene are KGHSH and LQKENI. There are 16 residues in the CDR3. The CDR3: CASSPLSLGNQETQYF. DNA of the CDR3: TGTGCCAGCTCACCACTCTCCCTGGGGAACCAAGAGACCCAGTACTTC.

This CDR3 is CSVEEGIGLYDEQYF. The CDR3 nucleotides are TGCAGCGTTGAAGAGGGGATCGGACTGTACGACGAGCAGTACTTC. This rearrangement joins TRBV29-1 to TRBJ2-7, with D maybe TRBD2 (5 bases). Trimming stripped 0 bases from V and 5 bases from J, with 17 bases between. Per germline, CDR1 SQVTM and CDR2 ANQGSEA. This CDR3 is built from 15 residues.

The gene calls are TRBV25-1 and TRBJ2-1; a possible D gene is TRBD2 (7 bases). Germline CDR1 is MGHDK and CDR2 is SYGVNS. The CDR3 covers 16 residues. Trimming pared 0 bases from V and 8 bases from J, leaving 17 bases between. The CDR3 DNA follows: TGTGCCAGCAGTGAATATAGAGGGGGGGGCGACGATGAGCAGTTCTTC. It specifies CASSEYRGGGDDEQFF. The full variable domain, rest sourced from reference TRBV25-1 and TRBJ2-1, is EADIYQTPRYLVIGTGKKITLECSQTMGHDKMYWYQQDPGMELHLIHYSYGVNSTEKGDLSSESTVSRIRTEHFPLTLESARPSHTSQYLCASSEYRGGGDDEQFFGPGTRLTVL.

V gene TRBV27 combines with J gene TRBJ2-3; D ambiguous. Germline CDR1 MNHEY, CDR2 SMNVEV (reference sequence). The CDR3 is 11 amino acids. Trimming stripped 4 bases from V and 2 bases from J, with 1 base between. The CDR3 coding sequence is TGTGCCAGCAGTTCCACAGATACGCAGTATTTT. The encoded protein is CASSSTDTQYF.